This TCR beta chain was recovered during a study of T-cell reconstitution after alpha-beta-depleted transplantation in children. On this clonotype: What it binds is not known.

Preparation of the TCRbeta library involved a method that used unique molecular identifiers. TCRdb reanalysed the PCR reads using MiXCR and keeps one entry per CDR3 protein. The sample shows hundreds of thousands of distinct CDR3 sequences, around a sixth of them seen only once. Overall study results and limits: A year had passed since transplant, and T-cell counts and diversity by then came mostly from newly produced T cells.

The V segment lost 2 bases and the J segment 10 bases; nucleotides outside the gene matches: 12. This CDR3 has 16 residues. Germline CDR1 is LGHNA and CDR2 is YNFKEQ. The sequence derives from a male patient between 2 and 15 years old who had a stem cell transplant for acute lymphoblastic leukemia, so the T cells may come from the graft donor. The source was PBMCs, mostly from graft donor cells, collected 360 days after TCRalphabeta/CD19-depleted stem cell transplant. The chain couples TRBV4-2 to TRBJ2-1; TRBD2 aligns across 9 bases. In nucleotides, the CDR3 is TGTGCCAGCAGCCAAAGGTGGCGGGGGGGCCAAGAAGAGCAGTTCTTC. It is translated as CASSQRWRGGQEEQFF.